This T cell receptor beta chain was observed in a study of control samples from healthy donors and cancer patients. This CDR3 is 15 amino acids long. V gave up 2 bases and J gave up 0 bases; unmatched junction bases: 4. Germline CDR1 SGHTA, CDR2 FQGTGA. The data were produced by immunoSEQ multiplex PCR, yet TCRdb's version contains in-frame clones alone and is incomplete. The sample contains around 130,000 clones, 70% to 90% of which appear only once. Sample: blood. The TCR sequence derives from a man aged 50-59 years in good health. J is TRBJ2-7 and V is TRBV7-3; 7 bases are shared with TRBD2. CDR3 amino acids: CASSLFGGSSYEQYF. In DNA, the CDR3 is TGTGCCAGCAGCTTATTCGGGGGGAGCTCCTACGAGCAGTACTTC.